One sample yielded the 24 T cell receptor beta chains listed below, sequenced in a study of CD8+ T cells in alopecia areata. Following extraction, RNA underwent reverse transcription to cDNA, which served as the sequencing template. Assay: immunoSEQ multiplex PCR; the TCRdb copy retains only in-frame clones and omits some. The sample carries around 69,000 clones, roughly three fifths recorded once. The sequencing used CD8+ T cells sorted from blood, collected at week 0. The origin of the receptors is a human donor with alopecia areata.

The rearrangement joins TRBV13 to TRBJ2-7, with D hard to call. The CDR3 totals 14 residues. Germline V lookup: CDR1 PRHDT, CDR2 FYEKMQ (reference sequence). Trimming removed 1 base from V and 3 bases from J, with 10 bases in between. The CDR3 here is CASSLEGGYYEQYF. The DNA of the CDR3 is TGTGCCAGCAGCTTAGAAGGCGGCTACTACGAGCAGTACTTC.

V usage is TRBV5-1 and J usage is TRBJ1-1; D remains ambiguous. V was cut by 0 bases and J by 5 bases, with 5 bases left in between. The CDR3 sequence is 12 residues long. Germline loops: CDR1 SGHRS, CDR2 YFSETQ. CDR3 nucleotides: TGCGCCAGCAGCTTGGGAGCTACTGAAGCTTTCTTT. As protein: CASSLGATEAFF.

The chain employs TRBV7-2 and TRBJ2-7; 11 nucleotides line up with TRBD2. V shed 3 bases and J 3 bases; nucleotides not matched to a gene: 10. The CDR3 contains 17 residues. Germline V CDR1 and CDR2: SGHTA, FQGNSA. In DNA form, the CDR3 reads TGTGCCAGCAGCTTCGATATCGCTAGCGGGGGGAACTACGAGCAGTACTTC. Translated, it gives CASSFDIASGGNYEQYF.

CDR3 sequence: CASSPYGGRITDTQYF. CDR3 nucleotides: TGTGCCAGCAGCCCCTATGGGGGGCGAATCACAGATACGCAGTATTTT. The J gene is TRBJ2-3, the V gene TRBV7-2; D may correspond to TRBD1 or TRBD2 (6 bases each). V was cut by 5 bases and J by 2 bases, with 17 bases left in between. The germline V gene encodes CDR1 SGHTA and CDR2 FQGNSA. The CDR3 totals 16 residues.

The genes are TRBV6-6 and TRBJ1-2; TRBD1 matches 8 bases. V lost 6 bases to trimming and J lost 6 bases; unmatched junction nucleotides: 6. This CDR3 comprises 13 residues. Germline V gene data show CDR1 as MNHNY and CDR2 as SVGAGI (reference sequence). CDR3 DNA: TGTGCCAGCAGCCTGACAGGGGAAGATGGCTACACCTTC. Translation: CASSLTGEDGYTF.

In its sample, this clone was seen a few times. The genes are TRBV29-1 and TRBJ1-2; D is uncertain. The V end lost 0 bases, the J end lost 4 bases, and 21 bases lay between the germline ends. Germline lookup yields CDR1 SQVTM and CDR2 ANQGSEA. This CDR3 is 17 amino acids long. The CDR3 reads CSVEDPWRNPDPYGYTF. DNA for the CDR3: TGCAGCGTTGAAGATCCCTGGCGGAACCCTGATCCCTATGGCTACACCTTC.

In this sample, this clone turned up once. The chain employs TRBV5-1 and TRBJ2-7; D is undetermined. V was cut by 2 bases and J by 0 bases, with 15 bases left in between. This CDR3 has 16 amino acids. Germline assignment: CDR1 SGHRS and CDR2 YFSETQ. The CDR3 spells CASSFHYGRSSYEQYF. CDR3 coding DNA: TGCGCCAGCAGCTTTCACTATGGGCGGAGCTCCTACGAGCAGTACTTC.

The V and J genes are TRBV27 and TRBJ2-3; D is uncertain. Trimming left V 2 bases short and J 2 bases short, with 17 bases between. The CDR3 has 17 residues. Germline-derived CDR1 and CDR2 are MNHEY and SMNVEV (reference sequence). The CDR3 sequence is CASSLSPLAEHTDTQYF. The CDR3 nucleotides read TGTGCCAGCAGTTTAAGCCCCCTCGCGGAACACACAGATACGCAGTATTTT.

This chain connects TRBV30 to TRBJ2-7; 7 nucleotides align to TRBD2. Germline loops: CDR1 GTSNPN, CDR2 SVGIG (reference sequence). The CDR3 runs 13 residues. Losses at the gene ends were 4 bases for V and 3 bases for J; bases not matched to a gene: 6. This CDR3 reads CAWTDGRSYEQYF. In nucleotides, the CDR3 is TGTGCCTGGACGGACGGGAGGAGCTACGAGCAGTACTTC.

The rearrangement joins TRBV29-1 to TRBJ2-1; D unresolved. Germline V lookup: CDR1 SQVTM, CDR2 ANQGSEA. The CDR3 spans 12 residues. Trimming shortened V by 1 base and J by 10 bases, and 11 bases separated the two germline ends. CDR3 region: CSVEALEPEQFF. The CDR3 DNA reads TGCAGCGTTGAAGCATTGGAGCCAGAGCAGTTCTTC.

The rearrangement links TRBV6-4 to TRBJ2-7; no clear D. Germline CDR1 MRHNA, CDR2 SNTAGT. Deletions cut 0 bases from V and 3 bases from J, with 12 bases between. The CDR3 totals 15 residues. The CDR3: CASSDSCGDGYEQYF. Written as DNA, the CDR3 is TGTGCCAGCAGTGACTCCTGCGGTGATGGCTACGAGCAGTACTTC.

This clone appeared once. The chain carries TRBV6-5 and TRBJ1-2; D is possibly TRBD1 (5 bases). Trimming stripped 2 bases from V and 4 bases from J, with 8 bases between. The CDR3 is made up of 13 amino acids. Looked up from germline, CDR1 is MNHEY and CDR2 is SVGAGI. The CDR3 loop reads CASSYLDTYGYTF. The CDR3 DNA follows: TGTGCCAGCAGTTACCTGGACACCTATGGCTACACCTTC.

In this sample, this clone turned up a few times. The chain is built from TRBV7-2 and TRBJ1-4; D is unclear. Trimming took off 0 bases at V and 1 base at J, with 9 bases between the two ends. CDR3 length: 16 amino acids. Germline CDR1 and CDR2: SGHTA and FQGNSA. CDR3 protein: CASSLAHLGTNEKLFF. The CDR3 coding sequence is TGTGCCAGCAGCTTAGCTCATCTGGGAACTAATGAAAAACTGTTTTTT.

A note on this clone: Germline and junction disagree at one end, which may indicate a read error. The chain has TRBV6-5 and TRBJ2-3, with D tentatively TRBD2 (6 bases). Germline loops: CDR1 MNHEY, CDR2 SVGAGI. This CDR3 is built from 13 residues. CDR3 region: CASTAGTADTQYF. CDR3 DNA sequence: TGTGCTAGCACGGCGGGAACGGCAGATACGCAGTATTTT.

The gene calls are TRBV7-9 and TRBJ2-7; weak D call: TRBD1 (5 bases). The CDR3 contains 15 residues. Trimming stripped 5 bases from V and 1 base from J, with 15 bases between. The V gene's germline CDR1 is SEHNR and CDR2 FQNEAQ (reference sequence). The DNA of the CDR3 is TGTGCCAGCAGCACCGTCCAGGGCCCTTCCTACGAGCAGTACTTC. Translation gives CASSTVQGPSYEQYF.

This clone turned up a few times. The chain uses TRBV25-1 and TRBJ2-3, with D perhaps TRBD1 (5 bases). Germline CDR1 is MGHDK and CDR2 is SYGVNS. V was clipped by 4 bases and J by 1 base, with 6 bases between them. The CDR3 is 13 amino acids. CDR3 in DNA: TGTGCCAGCAGTGTAGGGGGCACAGATACGCAGTATTTT. Amino acid sequence: CASSVGGTDTQYF.

This chain links TRBV5-1 with TRBJ2-7; unclear D gene. Per germline, CDR1 SGHRS and CDR2 YFSETQ. With 3 bases removed from V and 0 bases from J, the gap between germline ends came to 13 bases. The CDR3 runs to 15 residues. The CDR3 loop reads CASSSAQVNSYEQYF. In DNA, the CDR3 is TGCGCCAGCAGCTCGGCCCAGGTGAACTCCTACGAGCAGTACTTC.

This clone was counted a few times. The chain combines TRBV29-1 with TRBJ2-7; D is possibly TRBD2 (6 bases). The CDR3 contains 11 residues. Germline V gives CDR1 SQVTM, CDR2 ANQGSEA. Between the trimmed V and J ends, which lost 7 bases and 6 bases, there was a span of 13 bases. CDR3 loop: CSGRDLIEQYF. CDR3 coding DNA: TGCAGCGGGAGGGATCTAATCGAGCAGTACTTC.

V and J are TRBV30 and TRBJ1-1; possibly TRBD1 for D (5 bases). Germline loops: CDR1 GTSNPN, CDR2 SVGIG (reference sequence). V lost 3 bases, J lost 0 bases, and 8 bases lay in between. The CDR3 spans 13 residues. The CDR3 DNA sequence: TGTGCCTGGAGGGACAACATGAACACTGAAGCTTTCTTT. It yields the protein CAWRDNMNTEAFF.

The J gene is TRBJ2-7, the V gene TRBV30; D is unclear. Trimming shortened V by 4 bases and J by 5 bases, and 12 bases separated the two germline ends. In germline, CDR1 is GTSNPN, CDR2 SVGIG (reference sequence). The CDR3 totals 12 residues. The CDR3: CAWTLGSNEQYF. The CDR3 DNA follows: TGTGCCTGGACCCTTGGGTCGAACGAGCAGTACTTC.

The V gene is TRBV29-1, the J gene TRBJ1-2; TRBD1 matches 8 bases. The CDR3 runs to 15 residues. The junction had 11 bases not matched to a gene; V was cut back by 4 bases and J by 4 bases. The germline gives CDR1 SQVTM, CDR2 ANQGSEA. DNA for the CDR3: TGCAGCGTTGCGTCCGCAGGGACAGGAAGCTATGGCTACACCTTC. Amino acids: CSVASAGTGSYGYTF.

This clone was seen at least ten times. J is TRBJ2-6 and V is TRBV4-3; D gene ambiguous. The CDR3 has 16 residues. V lost 0 bases, J lost 0 bases, and 6 bases lay in between. Looked up from germline, CDR1 is LGHNA and CDR2 is YSLEER. The CDR3 here is CASSQDGSSGANVLTF. In DNA form, the CDR3 reads TGCGCCAGCAGCCAAGATGGCAGCTCTGGGGCCAACGTCCTGACTTTC.

The rearrangement links TRBV7-9 to TRBJ2-6; the D is unclear. The CDR3 spans 18 residues. The V end was cut by 1 base, the J end by 0 bases, with 13 bases between. Per the germline V gene, CDR1 is SEHNR and CDR2 is FQNEAQ (reference sequence). The CDR3 DNA sequence: TGTGCCAGCAGCTTAGGAGTCAACACCGTCTCTGGGGCCAACGTCCTGACTTTC. Its protein product is CASSLGVNTVSGANVLTF.

A few counts support this clone. V is TRBV5-1 and J is TRBJ2-7; 14 positions agree with TRBD2. Per the germline V gene, CDR1 is SGHRS and CDR2 is YFSETQ. Germline trimming cut 6 bases from V and 0 bases from J; bases unmatched to any gene: 11. This CDR3 spans 18 amino acids. CDR3 amino acids: CASNKVTSGGDNSYEQYF. For the CDR3, the DNA is TGCGCCAGCAACAAAGTGACTAGCGGGGGGGACAACTCCTACGAGCAGTACTTC.